This TCR beta chain was observed in a study of blood T cell repertoires in COVID-19. Across the study: Researchers got acute and convalescent COVID-19 samples from the United States, Italy and Spain. Sources were T cells, B-cell-depleted T cells, or PBMCs; the material itself was cDNA or gDNA.

There are 16 residues in the CDR3. Germline CDR1 and CDR2: PRHDT and FYEKMQ (reference sequence). Losses at the gene ends were 4 bases for V and 4 bases for J; bases not matched to a gene: 8. This clone showed up just a few times. Original analysis: Amplification of reference gene primers provided the estimated nucleated cell counts. Assay: immunoSEQ multiplex PCR; the TCRdb copy retains only in-frame clones and omits some. V, J and clone size reflect that table, while D and trimming were determined from the DNA. Of roughly 100,000 clones in the sample, roughly 79% were seen once. Material for sequencing was peripheral blood. The clonotype was recovered from a woman aged 70-85 years with acute or convalescent COVID-19. V usage is TRBV13 and J usage is TRBJ2-3; 10 bases line up with TRBD2. CDR3 protein: CASSWSGGAEPDTQYF. CDR3 DNA: TGTGCCAGCAGCTGGAGCGGGGGGGCCGAGCCAGATACGCAGTATTTT.